This T cell receptor (beta chain) appears in the sequencing data of a study of early T cells in non-severe SARS-CoV-2 infection. This clonotype was found many times. TCRdb re-analysed the 5' RACE reads in MiXCR, keeping a single row per CDR3 protein. The table records tens of thousands of distinct CDR3 sequences, approximately 7.2% of them present only once. V lost 2 bases, J lost 5 bases, and 12 bases lay in between. Per germline, CDR1 MNHNS and CDR2 SASEGT. The CDR3 contains 14 residues. The chain has TRBV6-1 and TRBJ1-1; D is undetermined. Sequences were derived from whole blood, sampled at baseline. The clonotype was recovered from an adult who was a healthcare worker with PCR-confirmed SARS-CoV-2 infection or an uninfected control (not recorded which). The CDR3 is CASSETGIITEAFF. In DNA, the CDR3 is TGTGCCAGCAGTGAAACGGGGATCATAACTGAAGCTTTCTTT.